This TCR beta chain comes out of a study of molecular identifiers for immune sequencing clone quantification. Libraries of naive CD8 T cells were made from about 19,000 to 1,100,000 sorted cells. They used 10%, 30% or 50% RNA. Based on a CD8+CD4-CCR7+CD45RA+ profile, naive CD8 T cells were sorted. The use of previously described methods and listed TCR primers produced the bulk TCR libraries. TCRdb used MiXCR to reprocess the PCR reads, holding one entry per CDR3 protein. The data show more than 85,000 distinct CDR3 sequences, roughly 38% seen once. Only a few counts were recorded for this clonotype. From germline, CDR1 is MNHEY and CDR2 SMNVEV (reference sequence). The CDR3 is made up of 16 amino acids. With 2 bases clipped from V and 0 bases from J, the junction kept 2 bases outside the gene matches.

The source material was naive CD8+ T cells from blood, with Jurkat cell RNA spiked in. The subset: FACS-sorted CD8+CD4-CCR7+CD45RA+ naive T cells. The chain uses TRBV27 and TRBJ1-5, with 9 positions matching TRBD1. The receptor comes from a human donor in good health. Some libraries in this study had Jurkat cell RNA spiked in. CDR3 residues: CASSLTGGYSNQPQHF. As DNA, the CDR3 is TGTGCCAGCAGTTTAACAGGGGGCTATAGCAATCAGCCCCAGCATTTT.